This T cell receptor (beta chain) was sequenced in a study of blood T cell repertoires in COVID-19. This table comes from immunoSEQ multiplex PCR, and its TCRdb copy is limited to in-frame clones, with some not included. The repertoire has roughly 75,000 clones, about 80% of them found once; the top ten carry under 30%. Germline-derived CDR1 and CDR2 are LGHNA and YNFKEQ. The CDR3 consists of 18 residues. Trimming stripped 3 bases from V and 4 bases from J, with 25 bases between. The rearrangement joins TRBV4-2 to TRBJ2-7, with D maybe TRBD2 (7 bases). This receptor was taken from a man between 65 and 85 years old with acute or convalescent COVID-19. Source material: peripheral blood. CDR3 nucleotide sequence: TGTGCCAGCAGCCAGGCTCCGGGCCAGGGAGGGGGGGGTTACGAGCAGTACTTC. Residues: CASSQAPGQGGGGYEQYF.